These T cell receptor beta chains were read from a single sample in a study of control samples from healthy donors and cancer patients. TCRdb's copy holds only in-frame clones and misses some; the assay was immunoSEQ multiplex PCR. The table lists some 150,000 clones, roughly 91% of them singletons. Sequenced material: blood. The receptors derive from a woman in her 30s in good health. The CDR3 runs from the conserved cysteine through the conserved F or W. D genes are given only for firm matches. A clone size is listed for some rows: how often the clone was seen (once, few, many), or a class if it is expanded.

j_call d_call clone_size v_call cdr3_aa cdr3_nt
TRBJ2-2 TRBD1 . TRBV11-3 CASSLPGTANTGELFF TGTGCCAGCAGCCTACCTGGGACAGCGAACACCGGGGAGCTGTTTTTT
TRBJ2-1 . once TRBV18 CASSPPGRNEQFF TGTGCCAGCTCACCACCGGGAAGGAATGAGCAGTTCTTC
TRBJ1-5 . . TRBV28 CASRTPGVDQPQHF TGTGCCAGCAGAACCCCAGGGGTAGATCAGCCCCAGCATTTT
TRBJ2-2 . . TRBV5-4 CASSQLANTGELFF TGTGCCAGCAGCCAACTCGCGAACACCGGGGAGCTGTTTTTT
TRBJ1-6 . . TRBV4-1 CASSQERGSYNSPLHF TGCGCCAGCAGCCAAGAACGTGGTAGCTATAATTCACCCCTCCACTTT
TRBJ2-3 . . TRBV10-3 CAISETDTQYF TGTGCCATCAGTGAGACAGATACGCAGTATTTT
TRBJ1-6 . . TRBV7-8 CASSLGDSPLHF TGTGCCAGCAGCTTAGGGGATTCACCCCTCCACTTT
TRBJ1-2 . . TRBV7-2 CASSLRGYGYTF TGTGCCAGCAGCTTAAGGGGGTATGGCTACACCTTC
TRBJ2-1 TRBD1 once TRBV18 CASSPGTGNNEQFF TGTGCCAGCTCACCCGGGACAGGGAACAATGAGCAGTTCTTC
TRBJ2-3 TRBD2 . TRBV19 CASSRTSGRGTDTQYF TGTGCCAGTAGTAGGACTAGCGGGAGAGGTACAGATACGCAGTATTTT
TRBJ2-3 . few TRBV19 CASRSGATTDTQYF TGTGCCAGTAGGTCGGGAGCGACCACAGATACGCAGTATTTT
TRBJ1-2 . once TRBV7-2 CASSLAGDNNYGYTF TGTGCCAGCAGCTTAGCAGGGGATAATAACTATGGCTACACCTTC
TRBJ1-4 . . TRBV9 CASSVGEGGVEKLFF TGTGCCAGCAGCGTAGGGGAGGGAGGGGTTGAAAAACTGTTTTTT
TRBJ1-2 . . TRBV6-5 CASSYRGMGTGYTF TGTGCCAGCAGTTACCGCGGGATGGGGACTGGCTACACCTTC
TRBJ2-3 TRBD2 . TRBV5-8 CASSRGLAGSTDTQYF TGTGCCAGCAGCAGGGGACTAGCGGGTAGCACAGATACGCAGTATTTT
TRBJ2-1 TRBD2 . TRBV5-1 CASRTSGGTYNEQFF TGCGCCAGCAGGACTAGCGGGGGAACCTACAATGAGCAGTTCTTC
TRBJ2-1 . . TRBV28 CASSFRSSYNEQFF TGTGCCAGCAGTTTCCGGAGCTCCTACAATGAGCAGTTCTTC
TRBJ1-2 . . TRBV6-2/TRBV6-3 CASSYRESTGYTF TGTGCCAGCAGTTACAGGGAATCGACTGGCTACACCTTC
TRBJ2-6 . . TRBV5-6 CASSFPDSPSGANVLTF TGTGCCAGCAGCTTCCCGGACAGTCCCTCTGGGGCCAACGTCCTGACTTTC
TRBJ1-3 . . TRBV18 CASSPPGPGNTIYF TGTGCCAGCTCACCACCGGGACCTGGAAACACCATATATTTT
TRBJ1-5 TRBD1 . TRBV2 CASRTGSRNQPQHF TGTGCCAGCAGGACAGGGAGCCGCAATCAGCCCCAGCATTTT
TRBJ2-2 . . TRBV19 CASSTPGAGTGELFF TGTGCCAGTAGTACCCCAGGGGCCGGCACCGGGGAGCTGTTTTTT
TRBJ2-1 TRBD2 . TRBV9 CASSVGPGLAGGPYNEQFF TGTGCCAGCAGCGTAGGACCGGGACTAGCGGGAGGCCCCTACAATGAGCAGTTCTTC
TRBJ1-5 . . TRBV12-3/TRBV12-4 CASSFRANQPQHF TGTGCCAGCAGTTTCAGGGCCAATCAGCCCCAGCATTTT
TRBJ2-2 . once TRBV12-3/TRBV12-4 CASSSTGTGELFF TGTGCCAGCAGTTCAACAGGGACCGGGGAGCTGTTTTTT
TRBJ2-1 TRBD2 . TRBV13 CASSFGLAGEDEQFF TGTGCCAGCAGCTTTGGGCTAGCGGGAGAGGATGAGCAGTTCTTC
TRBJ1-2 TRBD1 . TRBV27 CASSQFTGGVYGYTF TGTGCCAGCAGTCAATTCACAGGGGGCGTCTATGGCTACACCTTC
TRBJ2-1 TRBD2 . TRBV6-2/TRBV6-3 CASSYTSGGYNEQFF TGTGCCAGCAGTTACACTAGCGGGGGTTACAATGAGCAGTTCTTC
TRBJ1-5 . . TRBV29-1 CSDQSNSNQPQHF TGCAGCGACCAGAGTAATAGCAATCAGCCCCAGCATTTT
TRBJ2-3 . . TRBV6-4 CASSVSGSTDTQYF TGTGCCAGCAGTGTGAGCGGGAGCACAGATACGCAGTATTTT
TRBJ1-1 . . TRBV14 CASSRQGGRNTEAFF TGTGCCAGCAGCCGGCAGGGTGGACGGAACACTGAAGCTTTCTTT